Listed below are T cell receptor beta chains from one sample, sequenced in a study of OX40 agonist ivuxolimab in advanced cancers. Sequencing used immunoSEQ multiplex PCR; TCRdb keeps in-frame clones, though not all of them. The sample contains about 26,000 clones, about three quarters of which appear only once. The sample here was CD4+ or CD8+ T cells sorted from blood, taken in a trial of the OX40 agonist ivuxolimab. These receptors all come from an adult with an advanced solid tumor such as melanoma, head and neck, liver or kidney cancer. Both conserved end residues are part of each CDR3. Each record gives: clone size, V gene, CDR3 length, D gene, J gene, CDR3 DNA, CDR3 protein. A D gene is named only where the DNA matches it firmly. Size values are once, few and many counts, or a class for expanded clones, and some rows have none.

>NA|TRBV4-3|14|NA|TRBJ1-2
TGCGCCAGCAGCCAAGAGATCTTCAACTATGGCTACACCTTC
CASSQEIFNYGYTF
>once|TRBV2|12|NA|TRBJ2-2
TGTGCCATAAGGACAGACACCGGGGAGCTGTTTTTT
CAIRTDTGELFF
>NA|TRBV27|14|NA|TRBJ2-7
TGTGCCAGCAGTTTATCCCCCGAGGCCGGACCGCAGTACTTC
CASSLSPEAGPQYF
>NA|TRBV7-9|16|NA|TRBJ2-2
TGTGCCAGCAGCGACCTGGGACTCCAGAACACCGGGGAGCTGTTTTTT
CASSDLGLQNTGELFF
>NA|TRBV6-5|14|TRBD2|TRBJ2-1
TGTGCCAGCATTCCCTCCTGGACTAGCAATGAGCAGTTCTTC
CASIPSWTSNEQFF
>NA|TRBV4-1|14|NA|TRBJ2-1
TGCGCCAGCAGCCAAGATTGGCAGGGCAATGAGCAGTTCTTC
CASSQDWQGNEQFF
>NA|TRBV19|14|TRBD1|TRBJ1-2
TGTGCCAGTGTCGGGGACAGGTTTAACTATGGCTACACCTTC
CASVGDRFNYGYTF
>NA|TRBV7-9|14|NA|TRBJ2-5
TGTGCCAGCAGCTTAGACCTCGAGGGGGGGGAGCAGTACTTC
CASSLDLEGGEQYF
>NA|TRBV2|15|NA|TRBJ2-1
TGTGCCAGCAAACAAGGGGTTGCCTTCTACAATGAGCAGTTCTTC
CASKQGVAFYNEQFF
>NA|TRBV18|16|TRBD1|TRBJ2-1
TGTGCCAGCTCACCAGAGGGAGCAGGGGGATACTATGAGCAGTTCTTC
CASSPEGAGGYYEQFF
>few|TRBV2|13|TRBD1|TRBJ1-4
TGTGCCAGCAGGGACAGGGTGAATGAAAAACTGTTTTTT
CASRDRVNEKLFF
>once|TRBV6-5|15|TRBD2|TRBJ2-5
TGTGCCAGCAGCCCTAGCGGGGCTCTCCAAGAGACCCAGTACTTC
CASSPSGALQETQYF
>NA|TRBV19|17|NA|TRBJ2-5
TGTGCCAGTAGTGTCCTCCCAGGGGGGGGTGGGAAAGAGACCCAGTACTTC
CASSVLPGGGGKETQYF
>NA|TRBV5-1|12|NA|TRBJ2-2
TGCGCCAGCAGCTTGAAGTCCGGGGAGCTGTTTTTT
CASSLKSGELFF
>once|TRBV5-6|16|TRBD1|TRBJ1-4
TGTGCCAGCAGCTTAACGCCGGGACAGGGGAATGAAAAACTGTTTTTT
CASSLTPGQGNEKLFF
>NA|TRBV2|16|TRBD2|TRBJ2-7
TGTGCCAGCAGCTTAGAGGGTAGCGGGGGCTCCTACGAGCAGTACTTC
CASSLEGSGGSYEQYF
>NA|TRBV4-1|15|NA|TRBJ2-2
TGCGCCAGCAGCCAAGTAGGAGGGTTGGACGGGGAGCTGTTTTTT
CASSQVGGLDGELFF
>few|TRBV7-6|14|NA|TRBJ2-3
TGTGCCAGCAGCCCCCAGGGGAACACAGATACGCAGTATTTT
CASSPQGNTDTQYF
>NA|TRBV19|12|NA|TRBJ1-1
TGTGCCAGTAGTATCTCGAACACTGAAGCTTTCTTT
CASSISNTEAFF
>few|TRBV7-2|16|TRBD1|TRBJ1-4
TGTGCCAGCAGCCCACACGCCGGGACAGGGGAGGAAAAACTGTTTTTT
CASSPHAGTGEEKLFF